The entry below describes one TCR beta chain. Its antigen is currently unknown. The CDR3 carries no conserved terminal phenylalanine or tryptophan, so it likely arises from a read error. The data originate from a study of tumor and adjacent non-tumor tissue in lung cancer. Study-level points and caveats: Normal lung showed higher cumulative top 100 clone frequency than tumor. TCR diversity was significantly greater in tumor than normal lung tissue.

No cell sorting was done before RNA was extracted from the tissue. Deletions cut 5 bases from V and 9 bases from J, with 17 bases between. Germline V gives CDR1 SEHNR, CDR2 FQNEAQ (reference sequence). The length of the CDR3 is 14 residues. Three rounds of nested PCR, following a modified ARM-PCR protocol, produced the TCRbeta library. TCRdb recomputed calls from the multiplex PCR reads with MiXCR, one row per CDR3 protein. This table has roughly 67,000 distinct CDR3 sequences, 55% to 75% appearing once. The sequencing input was lung tumor tissue. V is TRBV7-9 and J is TRBJ2-1; no clear D gene. This sequence was found in a man over 45 with non-small cell lung cancer. CDR3: CASSPRTGFGEQFS. In DNA form, the CDR3 reads TGTGCCAGCAGCCCCCGGACGGGTTTTGGTGAGCAGTTCTCC.